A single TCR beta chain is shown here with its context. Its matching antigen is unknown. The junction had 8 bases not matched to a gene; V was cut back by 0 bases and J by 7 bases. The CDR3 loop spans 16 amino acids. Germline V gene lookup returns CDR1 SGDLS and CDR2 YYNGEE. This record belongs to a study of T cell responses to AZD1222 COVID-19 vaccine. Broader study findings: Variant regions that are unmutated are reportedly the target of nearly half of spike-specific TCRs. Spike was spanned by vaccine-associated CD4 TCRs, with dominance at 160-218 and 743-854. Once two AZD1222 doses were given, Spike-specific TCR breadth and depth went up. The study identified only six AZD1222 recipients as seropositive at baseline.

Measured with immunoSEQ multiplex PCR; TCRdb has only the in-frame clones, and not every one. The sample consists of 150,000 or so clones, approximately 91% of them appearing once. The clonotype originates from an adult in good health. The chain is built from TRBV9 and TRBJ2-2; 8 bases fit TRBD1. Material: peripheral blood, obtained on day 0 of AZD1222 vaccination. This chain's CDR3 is CASSVGQGAKNGELFF. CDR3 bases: TGTGCCAGCAGCGTAGGGCAGGGGGCTAAAAACGGGGAGCTGTTTTTT. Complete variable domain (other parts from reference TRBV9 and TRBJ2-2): DSGVTQTPKHLITATGQRVTLRCSPRSGDLSVYWYQQSLDQGLQFLIQYYNGEERAKGNILERFSAQQFPDLHSELNLSSLELGDSALYFCASSVGQGAKNGELFFGEGSRLTVL.